This T cell receptor beta chain derives from a study of OX40 agonist ivuxolimab in advanced cancers. At the level of the study: The group had a mean age of about 60 years, ranged from roughly 23 to 85, and was 80% to 85% male. Study-level findings and limits: Those patients achieving a partial response at 0.1-3.0 mg/kg showed among the lowest clonal expansion. Still undetermined is the antigen specificity of the expanded peripheral T cells.

The V gene's germline CDR1 is LNHNV and CDR2 YYDKDF (reference sequence). The V gene lost 1 base and the J gene lost 6 bases, with 10 bases spanning the gap. The CDR3 is 14 residues long. As to this clone: The antigen is undetermined.

This table comes from immunoSEQ multiplex PCR, and its TCRdb copy is limited to in-frame clones, with some not included. The data show roughly 73,000 clones, with 80% to 90% seen just once and 1.1% held by the top ten. The sample in question was CD4+ or CD8+ T cells sorted from blood, obtained in a trial of the OX40 agonist ivuxolimab. This rearrangement joins TRBV15 to TRBJ2-1; D gene uncertain. The clonotype originates from an adult with an advanced solid tumor such as melanoma, head and neck, liver or kidney cancer. CDR3 region: CATSRGVSPNEQFF. The CDR3 coding sequence is TGTGCCACCAGCAGAGGTGTTAGCCCCAATGAGCAGTTCTTC.